This TCR beta chain came from a study of breast tumors, draining lymph nodes, adjacent tissues (dated by TCRdb to the mid-2010s). As for the study more broadly: Breast cancer patients provided tumor, adjacent nontumor tissue and axillary lymph nodes, and the study compared the TCR beta repertoires across these three sources. In human breast cancer, the study set out to evaluate how tumor, surrounding tissue and draining lymph node repertoires relate to one another and whether T cells may move between these sites.

The CDR3, from cysteine to phenylalanine, totals 14 residues. Only CDR3 DNA is held: 42 bases, read in frame from base 1. Reading the germline V gene gives CDR1 SGHDN and CDR2 FVKESK. Sequencing was carried out with an Illumina HiSeq 2000. Multiplex PCR amplification was used to generate the TCR beta chain libraries. The amplified TCR beta chain products were analyzed by high-throughput sequencing. TCRdb trimmed the raw reads at Q25, called clones with MiXCR and kept productive beta chains. CDR3 protein sequences are deduplicated, and each keeps its most common genes and DNA. For this sample there are over 150,000 distinct CDR3 sequences; 31% appear just once. Together, the top ten hold about 4.3% of the sample. Lymph node samples came from the axillary draining lymph nodes of breast cancer patients. This clonotype was picked up a small number of times. Its target antigen remains unknown. A read error may be the cause here, since a much bigger clone is one base away.

The paper as a whole reports these results and caveats: Tumor and nontumor tissue repertoires were significantly more similar in luminal-like than in basal-like breast cancer. A scenario in which most tumor T cells derive from the lymph node and then expand within tumor tissue was judged to be consistent with the data. T-cell repertoire diversity in tumors was found to be lower than in lymph nodes but higher than in nontumor tissue, and preferential V and J gene usage was observed. The study presented the conclusion that tumor T cells originate in lymph nodes as consistent with a hypothesis, not as something directly demonstrated.

Sequencing used axillary lymph node tissue. This sequence originates from a female donor with breast cancer. Some clones in this sample may be carry-over from other donors' samples. The sequence joins TRBV14 to TRBJ2-7; 7 junctional bases match TRBD1. Here the CDR3 is given as CASSYTRGPYEQSF. In nucleotides, the sequence is TGTGCCAGCAGCTACACGAGGGGGCCCTACGAGCAGTCCTTC.